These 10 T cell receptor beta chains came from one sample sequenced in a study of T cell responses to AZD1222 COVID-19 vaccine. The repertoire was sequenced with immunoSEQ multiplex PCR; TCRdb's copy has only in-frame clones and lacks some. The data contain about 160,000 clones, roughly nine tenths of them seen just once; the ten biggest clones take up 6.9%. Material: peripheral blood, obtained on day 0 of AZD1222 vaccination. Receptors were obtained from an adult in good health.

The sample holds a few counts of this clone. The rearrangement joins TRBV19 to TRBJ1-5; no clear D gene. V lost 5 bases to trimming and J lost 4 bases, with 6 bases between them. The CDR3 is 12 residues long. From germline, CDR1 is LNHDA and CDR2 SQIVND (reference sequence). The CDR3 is CASSLQNQPQHF. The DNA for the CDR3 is TGTGCCAGTAGTCTGCAGAATCAGCCCCAGCATTTT.

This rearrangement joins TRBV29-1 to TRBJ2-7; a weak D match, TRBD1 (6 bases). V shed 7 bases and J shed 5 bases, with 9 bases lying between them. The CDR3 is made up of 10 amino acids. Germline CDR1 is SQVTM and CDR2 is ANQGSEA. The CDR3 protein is CSARGNEQYF. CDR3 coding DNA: TGCAGCGCCAGGGGCAACGAGCAGTACTTC.

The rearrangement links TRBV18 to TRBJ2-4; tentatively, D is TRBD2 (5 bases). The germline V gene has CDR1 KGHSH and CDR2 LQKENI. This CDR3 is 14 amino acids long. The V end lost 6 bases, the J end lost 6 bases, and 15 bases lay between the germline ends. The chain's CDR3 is CASSPPEGTNIQYF. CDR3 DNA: TGTGCCAGCTCGCCCCCAGAGGGTACAAACATTCAGTACTTC.

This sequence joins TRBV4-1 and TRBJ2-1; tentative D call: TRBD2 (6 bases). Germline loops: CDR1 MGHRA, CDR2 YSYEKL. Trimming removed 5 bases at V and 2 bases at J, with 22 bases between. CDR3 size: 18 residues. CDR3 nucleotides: TGCGCCAGCAGCTTACCGCATCCCCGGGACTTCCCCTACAATGAGCAGTTCTTC. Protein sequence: CASSLPHPRDFPYNEQFF.

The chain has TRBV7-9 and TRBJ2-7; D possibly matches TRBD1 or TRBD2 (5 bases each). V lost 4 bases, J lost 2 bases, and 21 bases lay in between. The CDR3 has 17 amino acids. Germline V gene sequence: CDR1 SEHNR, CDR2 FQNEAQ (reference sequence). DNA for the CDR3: TGTGCCAGCAGCTCCGACCGGAGGACATATGAGACCTACGAGCAGTACTTC. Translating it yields CASSSDRRTYETYEQYF.

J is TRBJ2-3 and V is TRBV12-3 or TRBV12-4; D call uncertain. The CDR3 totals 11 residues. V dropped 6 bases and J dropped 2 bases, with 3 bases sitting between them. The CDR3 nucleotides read TGTGCCAGCAGCATCACAGATACGCAGTATTTT. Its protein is CASSITDTQYF.

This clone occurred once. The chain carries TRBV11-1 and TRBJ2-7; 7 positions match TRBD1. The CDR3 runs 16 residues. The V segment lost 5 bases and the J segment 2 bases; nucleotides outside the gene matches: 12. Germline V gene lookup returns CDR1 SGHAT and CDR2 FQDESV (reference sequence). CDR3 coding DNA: TGTGCCAGCAGCCTAACCCAGACAGGGTTCCCCTACGAGCAGTACGTC. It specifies CASSLTQTGFPYEQYV.

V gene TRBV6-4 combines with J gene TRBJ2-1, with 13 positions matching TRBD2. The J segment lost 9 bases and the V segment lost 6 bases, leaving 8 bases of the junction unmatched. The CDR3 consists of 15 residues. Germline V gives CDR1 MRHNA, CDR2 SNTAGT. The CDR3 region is CASSPGTSGVGEQFF. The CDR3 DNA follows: TGTGCCAGCAGCCCCGGGACTAGCGGGGTTGGTGAGCAGTTCTTC.

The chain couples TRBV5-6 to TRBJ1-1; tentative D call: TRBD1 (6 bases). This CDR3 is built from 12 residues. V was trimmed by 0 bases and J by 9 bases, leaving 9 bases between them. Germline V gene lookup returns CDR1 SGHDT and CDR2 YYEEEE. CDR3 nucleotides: TGTGCCAGCAGCTTGGGAGGGGGGCAAGCTTTCTTT. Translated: CASSLGGGQAFF.

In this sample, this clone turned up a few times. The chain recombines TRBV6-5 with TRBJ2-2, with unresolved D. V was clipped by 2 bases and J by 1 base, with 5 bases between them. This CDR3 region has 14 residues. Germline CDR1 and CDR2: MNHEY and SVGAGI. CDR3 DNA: TGTGCCAGCAGTTACACCGAGAACACCGGGGAGCTGTTTTTT. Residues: CASSYTENTGELFF.